This record concerns one T cell receptor beta chain sequence. CDR1 and CDR2 from the germline V gene are SGHNT and YYREEE (reference sequence). The CDR3 covers 15 residues. Unmatched junction bases numbered 4, after V lost 0 bases and J lost 6 bases. The data derive from a study of cytomegalovirus exposure and HLA in healthy donors. On the study more broadly: Out of around 360 genotyped donors, about 80% belonged to the Caucasian-associated ancestry cluster.

Use of 60 Vbeta and 13 Jbeta primers characterized the PCR. TCRdb keeps only in-frame clones here, not all; method: immunoSEQ multiplex PCR. The sample yields about 200,000 clones, 81% seen once. The genes are TRBV5-4 and TRBJ2-2; 8 bases fit TRBD1. Specimen: PBMCs. This receptor was identified in a man aged 40-55 years in good health and CMV-seropositive. The CDR3 region is CASSLGQGAPGELFF. CDR3 bases: TGTGCCAGCAGCTTGGGGCAGGGGGCCCCCGGGGAGCTGTTTTTT.